These 27 T cell receptor beta chains were sequenced from one sample in a study of Graves' ophthalmopathy and Graves' hyperthyroidism. Using RNA transcripts, the TCR beta CDR3 regions were amplified. Second-round multiplex PCR came after first-round RT-PCR with HTBI primers. TCRdb recomputed calls from the multiplex PCR reads with MiXCR, one row per CDR3 protein. Of some 1.1 million distinct CDR3 sequences listed, about 40% are singletons. Sequencing was done on a sample of peripheral blood or thyroid tissue (not recorded which). The receptors were gathered from an adult man with Graves' hyperthyroidism.

At least ten counts were recorded for this clonotype. The chain employs TRBV29-1 and TRBJ2-5; 12 bases fit TRBD1. V lost 0 bases to trimming and J lost 5 bases; unmatched junction nucleotides: 7. The CDR3 has 16 residues. Germline V gives CDR1 SQVTM, CDR2 ANQGSEA. CDR3 sequence reads: CSVEDWGQGAGETQYF. CDR3 DNA sequence: TGCAGCGTTGAAGATTGGGGACAGGGGGCTGGTGAGACCCAGTACTTC.

This clonotype came up many times. The chain employs TRBV5-6 and TRBJ1-1, with 9 bases matching TRBD1. V trimming: 6 bases; J trimming: 1 base; junction bases outside the gene matches: 7. In germline, CDR1 is SGHDT, CDR2 YYEEEE. The CDR3 is 15 residues long. CDR3 loop: CASTPRDRENTEAFF. CDR3 coding DNA: TGTGCCAGCACCCCACGGGACAGGGAGAACACTGAAGCTTTCTTT.

On this clonotype itself: At one boundary the junction diverges from the germline segment, which might be a read error. The chain recombines TRBV2 with TRBJ2-5, with 7 bases fitting TRBD2. CDR3 size: 9 residues. Per germline, CDR1 SNHLY and CDR2 FYNNEI. The CDR3 sequence is CASLVRGNF. The CDR3 DNA is TGTGCCAGCTTGGTGCGGGGGAACTTC.

This clonotype was counted a few times. This chain links TRBV2 with TRBJ2-7; 7 bases agree with TRBD1. Germline loops: CDR1 SNHLY, CDR2 FYNNEI. The CDR3 totals 22 residues. In nucleotides, the CDR3 is TGTGCTAGTGGTTTGCCCCTCGGTGAACGTAGCAGGGACAGCCCGAACCCGTCCGAGCAGTACTTC. Its protein is CASGLPLGERSRDSPNPSEQYF.

This clonotype has ten or more counts. The chain couples TRBV7-9 to TRBJ1-6; D might be TRBD1 (5 bases). Trimming took 2 bases from V and 4 from J, leaving 15 bases between them. Per germline, CDR1 SEHNR and CDR2 FQNEAQ (reference sequence). The CDR3 contains 17 residues. The CDR3 loop reads CASSLMSLGTYNSPLHF. The CDR3 DNA is TGTGCCAGCAGCTTAATGAGTTTGGGGACTTATAATTCACCCCTCCACTTT. The full variable domain, its missing parts supplied by reference TRBV7-9 and TRBJ1-6, is DTGVSQNPRHKITKRGQNVTFRCDPISEHNRLYWYRQTLGQGPEFLTYFQNEAQLEKSRLLSDRFSAERPKGSFSTLEIQRTEQGDSAMYLCASSLMSLGTYNSPLHFGNGTRLTVT.

The chain joins TRBV6-6 to TRBJ2-7; tentatively, D is TRBD1 (6 bases). Germline CDR1 and CDR2: MNHNY and SVGAGI (reference sequence). Trimming took 7 bases from V and 4 from J, leaving 14 bases between them. CDR3 size: 13 residues. CDR3 sequence (DNA): TGTGCCAGCACAGGGGATAGGATTTACGAGCAGTACTTC. Residues: CASTGDRIYEQYF.

The chain couples TRBV2 to TRBJ2-3; D might be TRBD2 (6 bases). V lost 6 bases and J 11 bases, leaving 18 bases between the germline ends. Germline V gene sequence: CDR1 SNHLY, CDR2 FYNNEI. This CDR3 spans 13 amino acids. CDR3: CASRPDQPGEQYF. The CDR3 coding sequence is TGTGCCAGCAGACCAGACCAACCGGGGGAGCAGTATTTT.

The chain carries TRBV20-1 and TRBJ2-2; possibly TRBD1 or TRBD2 for D (6 bases each). V gave up 2 bases and J gave up 7 bases, with 11 bases separating them. Germline CDR1 DFQATT, CDR2 SNEGSKA (reference sequence). The CDR3 runs to 13 residues. The CDR3: CSARRGGGGELFF. The CDR3 nucleotides are TGCAGTGCTAGAAGAGGGGGAGGCGGGGAGCTGTTTTTT.

There are many counts of this clonotype. The chain joins TRBV20-1 to TRBJ1-1; D call uncertain. V was shortened by 1 base and J by 1 base, with 7 bases between the two germline ends. The CDR3 sequence is 13 residues long. Germline CDR1 is DFQATT and CDR2 is SNEGSKA (reference sequence). CDR3 loop: CSARGLENTEAFF. CDR3 bases: TGCAGTGCTAGAGGCCTGGAGAACACTGAAGCTTTCTTT.

This clonotype was seen once. This chain joins TRBV7-2 and TRBJ2-5; 12 bases map to TRBD1. Germline V gene data show CDR1 as SGHTA and CDR2 as FQGNSA. V dropped 5 bases and J dropped 9; count of bases not matched to a gene: 7. This CDR3 is built from 14 residues. CDR3 in DNA: TGTGCCAGCAGCCCGGGACAGGGGGCCGAGCCCCAGTACTTC. Residues: CASSPGQGAEPQYF.

The chain employs TRBV28 and TRBJ1-5, with D maybe TRBD1 (6 bases). The V gene's germline CDR1 is MDHEN and CDR2 SYDVKM. This CDR3 comprises 11 residues. The V end lost 6 bases, the J end lost 15 bases, and 15 bases lay between the germline ends. The CDR3 reads CASSQGTNGHF. The CDR3 nucleotides are TGTGCCAGCAGCCAGGGGACAAACGGGCATTTT.

This chain uses TRBV11-2 with TRBJ1-4; D remains ambiguous. Trimming pared 5 bases from V and 3 bases from J, leaving 16 bases between. CDR1 SGHAT and CDR2 FQNNGV come from the germline V gene. The CDR3 spans 16 residues. Here the CDR3 reads CASSPGGGPANEKLFF. The CDR3 DNA sequence: TGTGCCAGCAGCCCCGGTGGAGGGCCAGCTAATGAAAAACTGTTTTTT. Complete variable domain (other parts from reference TRBV11-2 and TRBJ1-4): EAGVAQSPRYKIIEKRQSVAFWCNPISGHATLYWYQQILGQGPKLLIQFQNNGVVDDSQLPKDRFSAERLKGVDSTLKIQPAKLEDSAVYLCASSPGGGPANEKLFFGSGTQLSVL.

The chain joins TRBV6-2 or TRBV6-3 to TRBJ1-5; D call uncertain. V lost 2 bases, J lost 2 bases, and 10 bases lay in between. CDR1 is MNHEY, CDR2 SVGEGT, per germline. The CDR3 is 15 residues long. CDR3 residues: CASSYRAYGNQPQHF. The CDR3 DNA is TGTGCCAGCAGTTACCGGGCGTATGGCAATCAGCCCCAGCATTTT.

This clonotype was seen ten or more times. The CDR3, as DNA: TGTGCCAGCAGCGAGGGACAGGGAGTTTATGGCTACACCTTC. Translation gives CASSEGQGVYGYTF. This chain uses TRBV7-9 with TRBJ1-2, with TRBD1 matching 9 bases. The germline V gene has CDR1 SEHNR and CDR2 FQNEAQ (reference sequence). Trimming removed 5 bases from V and 5 bases from J; junction bases left unmatched: 6. The CDR3 runs to 14 residues.

This clonotype has at least ten counts. This rearrangement joins TRBV7-2 to TRBJ1-6; D possibly corresponds to TRBD1 (5 bases). The CDR3 extends over 16 amino acids. The V and J ends lost 3 bases and 5 bases respectively, with 14 bases between them. Germline V gene data show CDR1 as SGHTA and CDR2 as FQGNSA. CDR3 amino acids: CASSFRGTENNSPLHF. The CDR3 nucleotides are TGTGCCAGCAGCTTCCGAGGGACCGAAAATAATTCACCCCTCCACTTT.

This clonotype occurred a few times. This chain's CDR3 is CASSLIHHRDPETYNQPQHF. The CDR3, as DNA: TGTGCCAGCAGCTTAATACACCACCGGGACCCTGAGACCTACAATCAGCCCCAGCATTTT. The chain couples TRBV7-2 to TRBJ1-5; a possible D gene is TRBD1 (5 bases). V lost 2 bases, J lost 3 bases, and 26 bases lay in between. This CDR3 region has 20 residues. CDR1 is SGHTA and CDR2 is FQGNSA in the germline V gene.

Details on this clonotype: One junction end does not reproduce the germline sequence, and a read error may be involved. This chain uses TRBV6-5 with TRBJ2-7, with a possible D match to TRBD1 (6 bases). CDR3 size: 11 residues. The germline V gene has CDR1 MNHEY and CDR2 SVGAGI. The CDR3 spells CASTLHPQGPF. The CDR3 DNA sequence: TGTGCCAGCACTCTCCACCCACAGGGACCCTTC.

J is TRBJ2-5 and V is TRBV14; 12 bases match TRBD1. Per the germline V gene, CDR1 is SGHDN and CDR2 is FVKESK. Trimming cost V 4 bases and J 2 bases; bases outside gene matches: 5. The CDR3 loop spans 16 amino acids. In DNA, the CDR3 is TGTGCCAGCAGCCCAGGGACAGGGGGCACGCAAGAGACCCAGTACTTC. It yields the protein CASSPGTGGTQETQYF.

The rearrangement uses TRBV4-1 and TRBJ2-2; D unresolved. V was trimmed by 4 bases and J by 2 bases, leaving 17 bases between them. The CDR3 is 17 amino acids. Per germline, CDR1 MGHRA and CDR2 YSYEKL. Here the CDR3 DNA reads TGCGCCAGCAGCCCTCTACCGCAGAGTACCAACACCGGGGAGCTGTTTTTT. This encodes CASSPLPQSTNTGELFF.

On this clonotype: Compared with germline, one end of the junction differs, possibly owing to a read error. DNA for the CDR3: TGTGCCGGTAGTATAGACGGGACTAGCTCCTACGAGCAGTACTTC. As protein: CAGSIDGTSSYEQYF. The chain recombines TRBV19 with TRBJ2-7, with 8 bases aligning to TRBD2. Germline V CDR1 and CDR2: LNHDA, SQIVND (reference sequence). This CDR3 comprises 15 residues.

In regard to this clonotype: A read error may account for a junction end that differs from germline. This chain joins TRBV10-1 and TRBJ2-2; D is undetermined. Germline CDR1 is WNHNN and CDR2 is SYGVQD (reference sequence). This CDR3 contains 16 residues. In nucleotides, the CDR3 is TGCGCCAGCAGTGAGAGGAGTACAGCATACACCGAGGAGCTGTTTTTT. It translates to CASSERSTAYTEELFF.

The gene calls are TRBV12-3 or TRBV12-4 and TRBJ2-2; D ambiguous. Between the trimmed V and J ends, which lost 6 bases and 4 bases, there was a span of 9 bases. This CDR3 has 13 residues. This CDR3 reads CASRPLRTGELFF. CDR3 bases: TGTGCCAGCAGGCCGTTACGCACCGGGGAGCTGTTTTTT.

Only a few counts were recorded for this clonotype. As DNA, the CDR3 is TGTGCCAGCAGCGTAGGGTGGGGGTCCGGGGAGCTGTTTTTT. Translation gives CASSVGWGSGELFF. The chain joins TRBV9 to TRBJ2-2; D might be TRBD1 or TRBD2, each matching 5 bases. CDR1 is SGDLS, CDR2 YYNGEE, per germline. Trimming shortened V by 0 bases and J by 6 bases, and 9 bases separated the two germline ends. The CDR3 extends over 14 amino acids.

The chain employs TRBV10-2 and TRBJ2-7; either TRBD1 or TRBD2 may supply D (6 bases each). CDR3 length: 15 residues. In germline, CDR1 is WSHSY, CDR2 SAAADI. Trimming pared 8 bases from V and 3 bases from J, leaving 20 bases between. The CDR3 coding sequence is TGCGCCAGCGGACCGACAGGAGGGTATGGCTACGAGCAGTACTTC. This encodes CASGPTGGYGYEQYF.

This clonotype has only a few counts. The chain links TRBV4-3 to TRBJ1-1; D gene ambiguous. CDR1 LGHNA and CDR2 YSLEER come from the germline V gene. The CDR3 totals 14 residues. V was clipped by 1 base and J by 4 bases, with 10 bases between them. The CDR3 DNA is TGCGCCAGCAGCCAAGCTTCTGGCGGCACTGAAGCTTTCTTT. Its protein is CASSQASGGTEAFF.

This clonotype appeared a few times. The chain recombines TRBV25-1 with TRBJ2-2; 7 bases align to TRBD1. The CDR3 contains 16 residues. Trimming took 5 bases from V and 9 from J; bases not matched to a gene: 15. Germline V lookup: CDR1 MGHDK, CDR2 SYGVNS. The CDR3: CASSPPTGMILRELFF. The CDR3, as DNA: TGTGCCAGCAGTCCCCCGACAGGGATGATTCTACGGGAGCTGTTTTTT.

This clonotype came up many times. The chain employs TRBV12-3 or TRBV12-4 and TRBJ1-5; 8 bases line up with TRBD1. The junction had 11 bases not matched to a gene; V was cut back by 6 bases and J by 7 bases. The CDR3 totals 15 residues. CDR3 sequence reads: CASSGQGGDGQPQHF. DNA of the CDR3: TGTGCCAGCAGCGGACAGGGAGGAGATGGGCAGCCCCAGCATTTT.